Included here is one TCR beta chain sequence, with context. Its antigen remains unknown. A junction end diverges from the germline sequence, so it may reflect a read error. The read ends 3 residues before the CDR3 terminus; that terminus is restored from the germline J gene. Genomic DNA, averaging approximately 1,100 ng per sample, yielded TCR beta CDR3 via immunoSEQ. Clones were sequenced by immunoSEQ multiplex PCR, and TCRdb holds only the in-frame ones, with some missing. Reported are 15,000 to 20,000 clones; the ten largest clones contain over 13%. The data stem from a study of T cells in women clearing cervical HPV infection. Study-level information: Controls gave blood once infection was undetectable; cases at lesion identification.

Cervical HPV DNA detected by MY09/MY11 PCR, typed by dot-blot. Broader study findings: Repertoire richness, not evenness, was significantly elevated in CIN3+ cases versus controls.

CDR1 LGHNA and CDR2 YNFKEQ come from the germline V gene. The CDR3 spans 17 residues. The genes are TRBV4-2 and TRBJ1-3; no clear D. The receptor comes from a woman aged 18 to 75 with a cervical HPV16 infection that either progressed to CIN3+ or cleared (not recorded which). Material: blood buffy coat. The CDR3 loop reads CASSQFNADKSGNTIYF. The covered CDR3 bases are TGCGCCAGCAGCCAATTCAACGCGGATAAGTCTGGAAACACC.